What follows describes a single TCR beta chain. The data were produced by immunoSEQ multiplex PCR, yet TCRdb's version contains in-frame clones alone and is incomplete. This table has around 80,000 clones, just over 90% appearing once. This sample was taken from a study of T cell changes during pregnancy in multiple sclerosis. Trimming took 0 bases from V and 2 from J; bases not matched to a gene: 7. CDR3 length: 18 residues. Germline values: CDR1 LGHNA, CDR2 YSLEER. This sequence was found in a female donor with multiple sclerosis, enrolled in a pregnancy study. J is TRBJ2-1 and V is TRBV4-3, with 10 bases fitting TRBD2. The sequenced sample was peripheral blood, obtained before pregnancy. This CDR3 is CASSQDVASGSTYNEQFF. For the CDR3, the DNA is TGCGCCAGCAGCCAAGATGTGGCTAGCGGGAGCACCTACAATGAGCAGTTCTTC.